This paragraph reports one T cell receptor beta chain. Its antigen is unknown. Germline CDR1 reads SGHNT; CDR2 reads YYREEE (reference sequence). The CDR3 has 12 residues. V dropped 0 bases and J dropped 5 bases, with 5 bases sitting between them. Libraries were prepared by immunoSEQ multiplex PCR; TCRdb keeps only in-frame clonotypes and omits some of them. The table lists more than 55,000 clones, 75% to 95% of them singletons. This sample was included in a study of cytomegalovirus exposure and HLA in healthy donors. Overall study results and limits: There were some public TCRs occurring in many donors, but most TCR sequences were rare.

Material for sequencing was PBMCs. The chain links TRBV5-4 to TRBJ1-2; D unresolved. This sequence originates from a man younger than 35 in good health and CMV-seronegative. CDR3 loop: CASSLVRYGYTF. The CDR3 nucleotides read TGTGCCAGCAGCTTGGTGAGATATGGCTACACCTTC.